The clone carrying this TCR beta chain has a single count. The sample comes from a study of blood T cell repertoires in COVID-19. With 2 bases clipped from V and 10 bases from J, the junction kept 4 bases outside the gene matches. Germline V CDR1 and CDR2: MNHEY, SVGAGI. This CDR3 has 12 amino acids. Per the original data handling: Amplifying reference gene primers gave estimates of nucleated cell counts. The protocol was immunoSEQ multiplex PCR, while the TCRdb copy is restricted to in-frame clones and leaves out a portion. For V, J and clone size, that table is used; D and trimming come from the DNA. In the table there are approximately 280,000 clones, approximately 83% of which are singletons.

This clonotype was obtained from a woman in her seventies with acute or convalescent COVID-19. The chain carries TRBV6-5 and TRBJ1-1, with 7 nucleotides matching TRBD1. Sequences were obtained from peripheral blood. The CDR3 is CASSYETGIAFF. The CDR3 nucleotides are TGTGCCAGCAGTTACGAGACAGGGATAGCTTTCTTT.